This TCR beta chain originates from a study of T-cell memory formation after mild COVID-19. Across the whole study: Each donor largely had its own TCR clusters.

CDR1 is MNHEY, CDR2 SMNVEV, per germline (reference sequence). V was shortened by 2 bases and J by 2 bases, with 12 bases between the two germline ends. The CDR3 runs to 15 residues. MiXCR was run by TCRdb on the 5' RACE reads, yielding one entry per CDR3 protein. Of about 350,000 distinct CDR3 sequences in the sample, roughly 13% were seen once. This receptor was taken from a man aged 18-30 years who had mild COVID-19 (a few samples of this study predate the infection). Cell type and time point are not known. V usage is TRBV27 and J usage is TRBJ1-2; D is possibly TRBD1 (6 bases). The sequenced sample consisted of PBMCs or a T cell subset sorted from them (not recorded which). As DNA, the CDR3 is TGTGCCAGCAGTTTAGGTTACAGGGAAAACTATGGCTACACCTTC. It specifies CASSLGYRENYGYTF.